The rows below give T cell receptor beta chains drawn from one sample of a study of CD8 T cells in Susac syndrome. TCRdb re-analysed the immunoSEQ multiplex PCR reads in MiXCR, keeping a single row per CDR3 protein. The sample carries 120,000 to 150,000 distinct CDR3 sequences, around 94% recorded once. Sequencing input: CD4+ T cells from PBMCs. These receptor sequences come from a human donor in good health. Both conserved end residues are trimmed from each CDR3.

j_call v_call cdr3_aa
TRBJ1-4 TRBV12-3/TRBV12-4 ASSLFENEKLF
TRBJ2-4 TRBV18 ASSPLSGNIQY
TRBJ2-7 TRBV5-1 ASSLAGATAPYEQY
TRBJ2-1 TRBV19 ASSSNRGPYNEQF
TRBJ1-1 TRBV9 ASSEGVGTEAF
TRBJ2-7 TRBV3-1 ASSQEDGRGYEQY
TRBJ2-1 TRBV25-1 ASSDFSAGDNEQF
TRBJ2-3 TRBV5-1 ASSTGTVPTDTQY
TRBJ2-3 TRBV3-1 ASSQQIQGGGSIFGTDTQY
TRBJ1-1 TRBV19 ASSIPRGRYTDTEAF
TRBJ2-3 TRBV4-1 ASSQALAGVRTGTDTQY